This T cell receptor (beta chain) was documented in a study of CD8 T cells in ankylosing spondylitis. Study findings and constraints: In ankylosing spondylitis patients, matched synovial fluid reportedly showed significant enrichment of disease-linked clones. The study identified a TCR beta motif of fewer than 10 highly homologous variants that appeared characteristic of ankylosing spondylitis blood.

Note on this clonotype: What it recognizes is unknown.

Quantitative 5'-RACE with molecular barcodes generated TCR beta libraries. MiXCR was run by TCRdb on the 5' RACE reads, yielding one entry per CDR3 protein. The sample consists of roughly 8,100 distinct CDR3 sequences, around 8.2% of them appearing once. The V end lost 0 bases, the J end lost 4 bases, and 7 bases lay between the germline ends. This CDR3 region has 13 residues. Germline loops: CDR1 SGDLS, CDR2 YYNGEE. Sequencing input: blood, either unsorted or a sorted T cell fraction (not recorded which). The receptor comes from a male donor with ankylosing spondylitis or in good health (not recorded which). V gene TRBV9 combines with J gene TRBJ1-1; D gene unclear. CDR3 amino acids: CASSVVSATEAFF. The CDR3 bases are TGTGCCAGCAGCGTAGTCTCGGCCACTGAAGCTTTCTTT.